One and the same sample provided the 7 T cell receptor beta chains below, sequenced in a study of Graves' ophthalmopathy and Graves' hyperthyroidism. RNA transcripts yielded amplified TCR beta CDR3 regions. HTBI-primed first-round RT-PCR preceded second-round multiplex PCR. TCRdb re-called the multiplex PCR reads with MiXCR, one entry per CDR3 protein. Found here are approximately 700,000 distinct CDR3 sequences, over 40% of them singletons; the top ten hold roughly 3.5%. Sequencing used peripheral blood. Receptor source: an adult man with Graves' ophthalmopathy.

Remarks on this clonotype: A read error may account for a junction end that differs from germline. This rearrangement joins TRBV4-1 to TRBJ2-7, with 7 positions matching TRBD1. This CDR3 is 16 amino acids long. Germline CDR1 is MGHRA and CDR2 is YSYEKL. In DNA form, the CDR3 reads TGTGCCAGCAGCCAAGAGGGACAGCTGAAAACCTACGAGCAGTACTTC. Amino acid sequence: CASSQEGQLKTYEQYF.

This clonotype was recorded many times. The chain uses TRBV25-1 and TRBJ1-4; D unclear. CDR1 and CDR2 from the germline V gene are MGHDK and SYGVNS. This CDR3 is 17 amino acids long. Trimming cost V 3 bases and J 0 bases, with 14 bases left between them. CDR3: CASSEDYQDATNEKLFF. The CDR3 DNA follows: TGTGCCAGCAGTGAGGATTACCAAGATGCAACTAATGAAAAACTGTTTTTT.

The chain couples TRBV29-1 to TRBJ2-2, with TRBD1 identical over 9 bases. The CDR3 totals 14 residues. Trimming cost V 6 bases and J 4 bases; bases outside gene matches: 6. CDR1 and CDR2 from the germline V gene are SQVTM and ANQGSEA. Here the CDR3 reads CSVGTGTSTGELFF. In DNA, the CDR3 is TGCAGCGTCGGGACAGGGACATCCACCGGGGAGCTGTTTTTT.

This clonotype came up a few times. A far larger clone is one nucleotide away, so this likely arose from a read error. This sequence joins TRBV7-9 and TRBJ2-7; no clear D gene. The ends were cut back, 7 bases at V and 3 bases at J, with 10 bases in the middle. The germline V gene has CDR1 SEHNR and CDR2 FQNEAQ (reference sequence). The CDR3 has 12 amino acids. The CDR3 loop reads CASNLDGYEQYF. Here the CDR3 DNA reads TGTGCCAGCAACTTGGACGGCTACGAGCAGTACTTC.

This clonotype was counted ten times or more. The CDR3 sequence: CATSRPGQGARGYTF. CDR3 coding DNA: TGTGCCACCAGCAGGCCGGGTCAGGGGGCTCGGGGCTACACCTTC. V usage is TRBV15 and J usage is TRBJ1-2; 8 bases match TRBD1. The CDR3 extends over 15 amino acids. Trimming cost V 3 bases and J 8 bases; bases outside gene matches: 11. Germline V gene sequence: CDR1 LNHNV, CDR2 YYDKDF (reference sequence).

This clonotype was counted many times. The chain recombines TRBV7-9 with TRBJ1-4, with 7 bases that match TRBD1. Germline V gene sequence: CDR1 SEHNR, CDR2 FQNEAQ (reference sequence). Germline trimming cut 6 bases from V and 6 bases from J; bases unmatched to any gene: 4. This CDR3 contains 13 residues. The DNA of the CDR3 is TGTGCCAGCAGTAAAACAGGGGATGAAAAACTGTTTTTT. This translates into CASSKTGDEKLFF.

This clonotype was observed many times. The chain links TRBV7-2 to TRBJ1-6; 9 bases are a match to TRBD1. The CDR3 loop spans 16 amino acids. The ends lost 2 bases at V and 10 bases at J; junction bases unmatched: 9. CDR1 is SGHTA and CDR2 is FQGNSA in the germline V gene. CDR3 DNA sequence: TGTGCCAGCAGCTTACCACTAGGACAGGGGATCTCACCCCTCCACTTT. Its protein is CASSLPLGQGISPLHF.